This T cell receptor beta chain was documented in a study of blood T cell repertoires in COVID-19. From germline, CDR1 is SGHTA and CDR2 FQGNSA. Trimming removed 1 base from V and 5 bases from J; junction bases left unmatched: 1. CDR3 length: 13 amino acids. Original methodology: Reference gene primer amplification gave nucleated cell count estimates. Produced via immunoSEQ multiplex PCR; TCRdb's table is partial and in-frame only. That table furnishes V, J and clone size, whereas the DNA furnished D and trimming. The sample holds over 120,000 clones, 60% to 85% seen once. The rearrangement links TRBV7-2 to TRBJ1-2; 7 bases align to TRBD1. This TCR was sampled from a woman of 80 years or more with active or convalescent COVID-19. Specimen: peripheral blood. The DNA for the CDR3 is TGTGCCAGCAGCTTAGAGGGACAGTATGGCTACACCTTC. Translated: CASSLEGQYGYTF.